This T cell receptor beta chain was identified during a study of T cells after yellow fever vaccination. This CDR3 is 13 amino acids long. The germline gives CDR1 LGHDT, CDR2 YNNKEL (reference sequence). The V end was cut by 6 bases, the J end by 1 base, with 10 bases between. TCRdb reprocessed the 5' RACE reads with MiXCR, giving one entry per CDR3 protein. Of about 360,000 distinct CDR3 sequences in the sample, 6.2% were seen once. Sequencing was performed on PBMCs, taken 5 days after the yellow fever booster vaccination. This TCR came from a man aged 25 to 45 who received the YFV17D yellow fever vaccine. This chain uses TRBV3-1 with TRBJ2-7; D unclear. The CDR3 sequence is CASSLTQSYEQYF. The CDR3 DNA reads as TGTGCCAGCAGTTTGACACAATCCTACGAGCAGTACTTC.